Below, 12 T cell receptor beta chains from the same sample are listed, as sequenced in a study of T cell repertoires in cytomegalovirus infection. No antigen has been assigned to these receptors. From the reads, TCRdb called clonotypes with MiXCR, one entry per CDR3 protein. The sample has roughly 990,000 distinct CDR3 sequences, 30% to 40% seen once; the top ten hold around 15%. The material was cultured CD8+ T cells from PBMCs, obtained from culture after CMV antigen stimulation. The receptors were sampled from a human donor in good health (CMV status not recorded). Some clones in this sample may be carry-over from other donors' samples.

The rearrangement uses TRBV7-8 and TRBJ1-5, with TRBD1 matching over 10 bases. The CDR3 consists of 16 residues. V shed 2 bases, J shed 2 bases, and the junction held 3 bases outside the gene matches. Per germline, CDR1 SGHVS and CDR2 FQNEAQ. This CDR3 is CASSLSGTGGNQPQHF. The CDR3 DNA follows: TGTGCCAGCAGCTTATCCGGGACAGGGGGCAATCAGCCCCAGCATTTT.

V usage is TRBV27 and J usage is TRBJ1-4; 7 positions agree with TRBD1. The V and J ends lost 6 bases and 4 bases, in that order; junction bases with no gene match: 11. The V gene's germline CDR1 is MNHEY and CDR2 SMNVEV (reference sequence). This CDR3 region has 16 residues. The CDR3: CASSPWEGADNEKLFF. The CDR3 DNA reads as TGTGCCAGCAGCCCTTGGGAGGGGGCAGATAATGAAAAACTGTTTTTT.

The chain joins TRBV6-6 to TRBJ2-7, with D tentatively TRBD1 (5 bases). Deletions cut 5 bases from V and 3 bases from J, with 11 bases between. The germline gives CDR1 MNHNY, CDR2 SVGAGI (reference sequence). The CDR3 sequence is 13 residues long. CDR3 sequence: CASSAQGYYEQYF. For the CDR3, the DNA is TGTGCCAGCAGTGCCCAGGGTTACTACGAGCAGTACTTC.

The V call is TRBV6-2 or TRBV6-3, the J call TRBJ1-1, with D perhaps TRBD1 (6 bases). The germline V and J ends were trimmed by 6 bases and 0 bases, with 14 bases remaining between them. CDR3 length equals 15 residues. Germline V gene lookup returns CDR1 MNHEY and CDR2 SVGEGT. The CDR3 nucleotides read TGTGCCAGCAGCCTGCGGACAGAACTGAACACTGAAGCTTTCTTT. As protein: CASSLRTELNTEAFF.

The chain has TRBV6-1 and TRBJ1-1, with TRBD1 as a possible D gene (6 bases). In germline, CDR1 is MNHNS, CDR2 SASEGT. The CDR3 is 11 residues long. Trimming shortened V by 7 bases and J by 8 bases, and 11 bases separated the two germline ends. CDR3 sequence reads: CASTKGVEAFF. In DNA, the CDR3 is TGTGCCAGCACCAAGGGGGTCGAAGCTTTCTTT.

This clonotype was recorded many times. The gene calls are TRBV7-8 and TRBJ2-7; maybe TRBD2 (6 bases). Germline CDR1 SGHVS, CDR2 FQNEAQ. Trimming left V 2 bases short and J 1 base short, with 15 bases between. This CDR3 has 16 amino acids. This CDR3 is CASSLNGDGGSYEQYF. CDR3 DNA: TGTGCCAGCAGCTTAAATGGGGACGGAGGGTCCTACGAGCAGTACTTC. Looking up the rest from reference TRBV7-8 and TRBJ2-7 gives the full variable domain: GAGVSQSPRYKVAKRGQDVALRCDPISGHVSLFWYQQALGQGPEFLTYFQNEAQLDKSGLPSDRFFAERPEGSVSTLKIQRTQQEDSAVYLCASSLNGDGGSYEQYFGPGTRLTVT.

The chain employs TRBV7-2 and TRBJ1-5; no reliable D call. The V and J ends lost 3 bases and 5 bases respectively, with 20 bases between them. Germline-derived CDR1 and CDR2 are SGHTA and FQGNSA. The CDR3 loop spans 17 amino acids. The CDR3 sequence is CASSLDSLASRHQPQHF. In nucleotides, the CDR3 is TGTGCCAGCAGCTTGGACTCTTTGGCGAGCCGGCATCAGCCCCAGCATTTT. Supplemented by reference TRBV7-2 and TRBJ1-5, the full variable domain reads GAGVSQSPSNKVTEKGKDVELRCDPISGHTALYWYRQSLGQGLEFLIYFQGNSAPDKSGLPSDRFSAERTGGSVSTLTIQRTQQEDSAVYLCASSLDSLASRHQPQHFGDGTRLSIL.

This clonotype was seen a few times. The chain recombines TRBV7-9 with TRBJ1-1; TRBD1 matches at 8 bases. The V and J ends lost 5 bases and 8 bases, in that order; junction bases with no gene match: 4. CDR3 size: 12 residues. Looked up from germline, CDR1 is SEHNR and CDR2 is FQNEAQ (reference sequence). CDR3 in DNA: TGTGCCAGCAGCGGGGGGACAGGAGAAGCTTTCTTT. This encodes CASSGGTGEAFF.

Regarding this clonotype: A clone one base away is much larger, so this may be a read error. CDR3 region: CASGLVGSLGMNTEAFF. CDR3 DNA: TGTGCCAGCGGCTTAGTTGGGTCTCTAGGGATGAACACTGAAGCTTTCTTT. This rearrangement joins TRBV7-2 to TRBJ1-1; D call uncertain. CDR1 and CDR2 from the germline V gene are SGHTA and FQGNSA. There are 17 residues in the CDR3.

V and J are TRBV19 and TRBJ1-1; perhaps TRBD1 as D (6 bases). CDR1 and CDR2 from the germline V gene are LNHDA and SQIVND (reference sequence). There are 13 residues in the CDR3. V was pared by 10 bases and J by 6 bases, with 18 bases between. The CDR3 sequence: CAITPGAGSEAFF. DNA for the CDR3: TGTGCCATTACCCCGGGGGCGGGCTCTGAAGCTTTCTTT.

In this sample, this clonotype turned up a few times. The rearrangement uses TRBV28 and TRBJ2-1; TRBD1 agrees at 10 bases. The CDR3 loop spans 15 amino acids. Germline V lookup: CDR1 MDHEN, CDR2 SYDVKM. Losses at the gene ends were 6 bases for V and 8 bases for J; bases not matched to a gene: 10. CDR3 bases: TGTGCCAGCAGCGCAATCGGACAGGGGGGGGATGAGCAGTTCTTC. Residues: CASSAIGQGGDEQFF.

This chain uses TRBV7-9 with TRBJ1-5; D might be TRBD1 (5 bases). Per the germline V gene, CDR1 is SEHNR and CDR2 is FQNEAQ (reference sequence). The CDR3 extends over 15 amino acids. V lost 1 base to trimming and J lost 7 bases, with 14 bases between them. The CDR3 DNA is TGTGCCAGCAGCTTAGAGGCGGGGGGGGTACAGCCCCAGCATTTT. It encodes CASSLEAGGVQPQHF.